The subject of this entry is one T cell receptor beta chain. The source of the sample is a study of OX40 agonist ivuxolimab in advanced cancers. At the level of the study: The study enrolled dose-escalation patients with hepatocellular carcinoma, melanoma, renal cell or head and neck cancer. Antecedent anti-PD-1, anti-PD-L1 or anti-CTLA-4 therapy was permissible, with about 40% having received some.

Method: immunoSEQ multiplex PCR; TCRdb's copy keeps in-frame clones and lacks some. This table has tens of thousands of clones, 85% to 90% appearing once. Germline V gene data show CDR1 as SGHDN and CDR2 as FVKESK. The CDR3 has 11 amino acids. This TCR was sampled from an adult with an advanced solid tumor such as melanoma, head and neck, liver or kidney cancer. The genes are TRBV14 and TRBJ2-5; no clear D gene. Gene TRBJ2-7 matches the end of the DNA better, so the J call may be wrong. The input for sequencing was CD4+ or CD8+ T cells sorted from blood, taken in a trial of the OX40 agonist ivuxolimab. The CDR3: CASSQVREQYF. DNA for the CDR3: TGTGCCAGCAGCCAAGTGCGCGAGCAGTACTTC.